This note documents a single T cell receptor (beta chain) sequence. The antigen remains undetermined. The entry originates in a study of T cell responses to AZD1222 COVID-19 vaccine. Overall study results and limits: Spike as a whole was targeted by vaccine-associated CD4 TCRs, dominant at 160-218 and 743-854. There were repertoire samples only from the period after the peak T cell response. Seropositive AZD1222 recipients at baseline numbered only six or seven.

This CDR3 is built from 14 residues. CDR1 and CDR2 (germline): MNHEY, SVGEGT. V lost 5 bases, J lost 4 bases, and 9 bases lay in between. Sequenced by immunoSEQ multiplex PCR; TCRdb stores in-frame clones only, minus some. Among 120,000 to 150,000 clones, 92% were seen once, and the ten largest hold roughly 3.1%. This chain joins TRBV6-2 or TRBV6-3 and TRBJ2-6; D not certain. Source: peripheral blood, taken on day 0 of AZD1222 vaccination. This sequence was found in an adult in good health. The CDR3: CASSITTGANVLTF. DNA for the CDR3: TGTGCCAGCAGTATTACGACGGGGGCCAACGTCCTGACTTTC.